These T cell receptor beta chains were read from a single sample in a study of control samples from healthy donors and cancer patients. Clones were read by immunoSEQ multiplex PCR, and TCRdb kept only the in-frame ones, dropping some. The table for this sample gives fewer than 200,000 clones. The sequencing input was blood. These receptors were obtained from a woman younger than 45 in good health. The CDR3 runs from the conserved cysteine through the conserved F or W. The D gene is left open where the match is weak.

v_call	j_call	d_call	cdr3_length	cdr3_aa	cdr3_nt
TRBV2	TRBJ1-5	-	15	CASSKEVLPHQPQHF	TGTGCCAGCAGTAAGGAGGTTCTTCCCCATCAGCCCCAGCATTTT
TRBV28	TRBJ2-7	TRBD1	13	CASGPGQGREQYF	TGTGCCAGCGGCCCGGGACAGGGGCGCGAGCAGTACTTC
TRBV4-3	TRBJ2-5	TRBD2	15	CASSPLGGERETQYF	TGCGCCAGCAGCCCCTTGGGGGGGGAACGGGAGACCCAGTACTTC
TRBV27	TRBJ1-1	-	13	CASSRGENTEAFF	TGTGCCAGCAGTAGAGGAGAGAACACTGAAGCTTTCTTT
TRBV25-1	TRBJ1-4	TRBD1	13	CASWDRRYEKLFF	TGTGCCAGCTGGGACAGGAGATATGAAAAACTGTTTTTT
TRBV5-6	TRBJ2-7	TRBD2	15	CASRVLAGTTYEQYF	TGTGCCAGCAGGGTGCTAGCGGGGACTACCTACGAGCAGTACTTC
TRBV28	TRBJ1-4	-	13	CASSFVQGEKLFF	TGTGCCAGCAGTTTTGTACAGGGAGAAAAACTGTTTTTT
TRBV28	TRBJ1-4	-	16	CASSLTNTELNEKLFF	TGTGCCAGCAGTCTAACAAATACAGAGCTTAATGAAAAACTGTTTTTT
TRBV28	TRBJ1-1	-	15	CASTARGGGNTEAFF	TGTGCCAGCACCGCCCGGGGAGGGGGGAACACTGAAGCTTTCTTT
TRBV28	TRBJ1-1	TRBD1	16	CASSFSRGRGDTEAFF	TGTGCCAGCAGTTTTAGTAGGGGGCGAGGGGACACTGAAGCTTTCTTT
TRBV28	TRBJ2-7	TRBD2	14	CASSGGRAGYEQYF	TGTGCCAGCTCGGGAGGGCGCGCGGGCTACGAGCAGTACTTC
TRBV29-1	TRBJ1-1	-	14	CSVEGVGYGTEAFF	TGCAGCGTTGAAGGCGTAGGGTATGGCACTGAAGCTTTCTTT
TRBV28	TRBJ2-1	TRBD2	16	CASVGNPGLVGGEQFF	TGTGCCAGCGTTGGAAATCCGGGACTAGTTGGAGGTGAGCAGTTCTTC
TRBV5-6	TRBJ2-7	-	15	CASSSPGTASYEQYF	TGTGCCAGCAGCTCTCCCGGGACTGCCTCCTACGAGCAGTACTTC
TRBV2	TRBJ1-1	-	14	CASSETGTILKFFF	TGTGCCAGCAGTGAGACCGGGACCATCCTAAAGTTTTTCTTT
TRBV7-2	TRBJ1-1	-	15	CASSLEGGRSAEAFF	TGTGCCAGCAGCTTAGAAGGCGGCAGGAGCGCTGAAGCTTTCTTT
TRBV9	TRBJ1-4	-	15	CASSAGKATNEKLFF	TGTGCCAGCAGCGCCGGTAAGGCAACTAATGAAAAACTGTTTTTT
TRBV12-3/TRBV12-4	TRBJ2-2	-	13	CASKTENTGELFF	TGTGCCAGCAAGACAGAGAACACCGGGGAGCTGTTTTTT
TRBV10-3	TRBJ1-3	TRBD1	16	CAISESGTGAGNTIYF	TGTGCCATCAGTGAGTCCGGGACAGGGGCTGGAAACACCATATATTTT
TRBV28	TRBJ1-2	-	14	CASSIGQRIYGYTF	TGTGCCAGCAGTATCGGGCAGAGAATCTATGGCTACACCTTC
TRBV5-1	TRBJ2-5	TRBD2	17	CASSVTSGGQSWETQYF	TGCGCCAGCAGCGTCACTAGCGGGGGCCAAAGTTGGGAGACCCAGTACTTC
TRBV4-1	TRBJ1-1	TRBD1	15	CASSHLTGEYTEAFF	TGCGCCAGCAGCCATTTGACAGGGGAGTACACTGAAGCTTTCTTT
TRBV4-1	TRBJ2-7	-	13	CASSPGERYEQYF	TGCGCCAGCAGCCCAGGGGAGCGTTACGAGCAGTACTTC
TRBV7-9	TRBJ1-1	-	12	CASSLGRREAFF	TGTGCCAGCAGCTTAGGACGGCGTGAAGCTTTCTTT
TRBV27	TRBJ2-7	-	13	CASSSTRGYEQYF	TGTGCCAGCAGCTCGACGCGCGGCTACGAGCAGTACTTC
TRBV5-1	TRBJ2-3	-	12	CASSLGGDTQYF	TGCGCCAGCAGCTTGGGAGGGGATACGCAGTATTTT
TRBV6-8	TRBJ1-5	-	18	CASSYYWDRERTNQPQHF	TGTGCCAGCAGTTACTACTGGGACCGGGAGAGGACGAATCAGCCCCAGCATTTT
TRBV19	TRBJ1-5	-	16	CASSRTPGTFNQPQHF	TGTGCCAGTAGTAGAACCCCCGGGACATTCAATCAGCCCCAGCATTTT
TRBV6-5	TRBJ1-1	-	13	CASSLTVNTEAFF	TGTGCCAGCAGTCTTACGGTGAACACTGAAGCTTTCTTT
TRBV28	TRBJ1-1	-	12	CASSLSNTEAFF	TGTGCCAGCAGTTTATCTAACACTGAAGCTTTCTTT
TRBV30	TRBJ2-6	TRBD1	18	CAWSTWDRGKAGANVLTF	TGTGCCTGGAGTACCTGGGACAGGGGGAAGGCTGGGGCCAACGTCCTGACTTTC
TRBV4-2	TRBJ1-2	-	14	CASSPGLFNYGYTF	TGTGCCAGCAGCCCCGGACTCTTTAACTATGGCTACACCTTC
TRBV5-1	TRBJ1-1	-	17	CASSAPRRGRGNTEAFF	TGCGCCAGCAGCGCCCCCAGGCGGGGCCGGGGGAACACTGAAGCTTTCTTT
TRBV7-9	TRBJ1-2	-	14	CASSSPVPGRGYTF	TGTGCCAGCAGCTCACCGGTACCAGGGAGGGGCTACACCTTC
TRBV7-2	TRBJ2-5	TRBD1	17	CASSLVGQGAVQETQYF	TGTGCCAGCAGCTTAGTCGGGCAGGGGGCCGTCCAAGAGACCCAGTACTTC
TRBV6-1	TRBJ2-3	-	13	CASSEAGGDTQYF	TGTGCCAGCAGTGAGGCCGGCGGGGATACGCAGTATTTT
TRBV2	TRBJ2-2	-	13	CAKLDRGNGELFF	TGTGCCAAACTCGATCGGGGGAACGGGGAGCTGTTTTTT
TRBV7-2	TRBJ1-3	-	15	CASSLPASYGNTIYF	TGTGCCAGCAGCTTACCGGCCTCATATGGAAACACCATATATTTT
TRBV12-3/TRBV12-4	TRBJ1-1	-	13	CAIGWGQNTEAFF	TGTGCCATAGGGTGGGGACAGAACACTGAAGCTTTCTTT
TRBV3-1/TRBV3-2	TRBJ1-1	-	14	CASSRLGKNTEAFF	TGTGCCAGCAGCCGACTAGGAAAGAACACTGAAGCTTTCTTT
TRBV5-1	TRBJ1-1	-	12	CASSLKPREAFF	TGCGCCAGCAGCTTGAAACCCCGTGAAGCTTTCTTT
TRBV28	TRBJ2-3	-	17	CASSLPARGLNTDTQYF	TGTGCCAGCAGTTTACCAGCCCGGGGTTTAAACACAGATACGCAGTATTTT
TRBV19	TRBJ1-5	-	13	CASREISNQPQHF	TGTGCCAGCCGGGAGATTAGCAATCAGCCCCAGCATTTT
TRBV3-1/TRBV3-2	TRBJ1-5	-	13	CASSQDRGQPQHF	TGTGCCAGCAGCCAAGATAGGGGTCAGCCCCAGCATTTT
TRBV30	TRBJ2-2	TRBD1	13	CAWDRGDTGELFF	TGTGCCTGGGACAGGGGGGACACCGGGGAGCTGTTTTTT
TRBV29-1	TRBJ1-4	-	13	CSVGHVGNEKLFF	TGCAGCGTTGGACACGTGGGAAATGAAAAACTGTTTTTT
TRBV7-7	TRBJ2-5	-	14	CASNMGRPSETQYF	TGTGCTAGCAACATGGGACGTCCCTCGGAGACCCAGTACTTC
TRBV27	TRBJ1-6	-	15	CASSMLRDGGSPLHF	TGTGCCAGCAGTATGCTTAGGGATGGCGGTTCACCCCTCCACTTT
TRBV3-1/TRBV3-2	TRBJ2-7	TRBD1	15	CASSQGSGGPYEQYF	TGTGCCAGCAGCCAAGGGTCAGGGGGCCCCTACGAGCAGTACTTC
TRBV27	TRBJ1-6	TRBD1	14	CASSFRDRVAALHF	TGTGCCAGCAGTTTTAGGGACAGGGTCGCGGCCCTCCACTTT
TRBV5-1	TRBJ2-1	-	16	CASTRTNRVNYNEQFF	TGCGCCAGCACCCGGACGAACAGGGTGAATTACAATGAGCAGTTCTTC
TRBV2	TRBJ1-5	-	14	CASTGTGGNQPQHF	TGTGCCAGCACCGGGACGGGGGGCAATCAGCCCCAGCATTTT
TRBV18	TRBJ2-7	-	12	CASSLRDGEQYF	TGTGCCAGCTCACTCCGGGACGGCGAGCAGTACTTC